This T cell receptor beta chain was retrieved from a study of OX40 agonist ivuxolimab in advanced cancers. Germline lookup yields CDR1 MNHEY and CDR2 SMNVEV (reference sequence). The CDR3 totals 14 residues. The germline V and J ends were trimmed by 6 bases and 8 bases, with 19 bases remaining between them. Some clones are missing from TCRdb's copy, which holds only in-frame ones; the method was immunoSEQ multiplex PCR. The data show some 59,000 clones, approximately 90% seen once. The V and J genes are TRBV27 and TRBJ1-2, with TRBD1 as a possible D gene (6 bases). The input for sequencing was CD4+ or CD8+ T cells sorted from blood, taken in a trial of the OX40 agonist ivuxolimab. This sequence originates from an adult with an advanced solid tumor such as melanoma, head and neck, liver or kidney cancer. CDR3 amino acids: CASRLRLTGEGYTF. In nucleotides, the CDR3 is TGTGCCAGCAGGTTGCGTTTGACAGGCGAGGGCTACACCTTC.